These 31 T cell receptor beta chains were all obtained from the same sample, sequenced in a study of T cell responses to AZD1222 COVID-19 vaccine. Only in-frame clones appear in the TCRdb table, and some are missing; sequencing was by immunoSEQ multiplex PCR. Among around 150,000 clones, about 91% were seen once, and the ten largest hold around 0.99%. This specimen consisted of peripheral blood, obtained 28 days after the second AZD1222 dose. The source of these receptors is an adult who received the AZD1222 COVID-19 vaccine.

The genes are TRBV15 and TRBJ2-1; D is unresolved. V gave up 1 base and J gave up 3 bases, with 4 bases separating them. This CDR3 comprises 13 residues. Germline V gene sequence: CDR1 LNHNV, CDR2 YYDKDF (reference sequence). The CDR3: CATSRVVYNEQFF. The CDR3 DNA is TGTGCCACCAGCAGAGTAGTCTACAATGAGCAGTTCTTC.

The rearrangement joins TRBV27 to TRBJ1-1; D unresolved. V was shortened by 3 bases and J by 1 base, with 6 bases between the two germline ends. The CDR3 length is 13 residues. Germline V CDR1 and CDR2: MNHEY, SMNVEV (reference sequence). CDR3 sequence: CASSFARNTEAFF. DNA of the CDR3: TGTGCCAGCAGTTTTGCGCGGAACACTGAAGCTTTCTTT.

The rearrangement uses TRBV5-1 and TRBJ2-2; 7 nucleotides align to TRBD1. CDR1 is SGHRS and CDR2 is YFSETQ in the germline V gene. The junction had 8 bases not matched to a gene; V was cut back by 4 bases and J by 2 bases. The CDR3 is made up of 16 amino acids. The CDR3 reads CASSGRDRANTGELFF. CDR3 sequence (DNA): TGCGCCAGCAGCGGACGGGACAGAGCTAACACCGGGGAGCTGTTTTTT.

This clone was observed once. V and J are TRBV5-8 and TRBJ1-1; D remains ambiguous. The V end lost 2 bases, the J end lost 1 base, and 9 bases lay between the germline ends. This CDR3 region has 14 residues. Looked up from germline, CDR1 is SGHTS and CDR2 is YDEGEE. The CDR3 bases are TGTGCCAGCAGCTTCCCGACCTCGAACACTGAAGCTTTCTTT. It specifies CASSFPTSNTEAFF.

The V gene is TRBV5-1, the J gene TRBJ1-2, with D uncertain. V lost 5 bases, J lost 5 bases, and 10 bases lay in between. Germline V gene sequence: CDR1 SGHRS, CDR2 YFSETQ. CDR3 length equals 12 residues. The CDR3 is CASRYGSYGYTF. In nucleotides, the CDR3 is TGCGCCAGCAGATATGGAAGTTATGGCTACACCTTC.

This chain connects TRBV9 to TRBJ1-2, with 10 nucleotides matching TRBD1. Germline loops: CDR1 SGDLS, CDR2 YYNGEE. The CDR3 covers 15 residues. J was trimmed by 1 base and V by 6 bases; bases with no gene match: 6. Here the CDR3 reads CASNPGTGVNYGYTF. Written as DNA, the CDR3 is TGTGCCAGCAATCCGGGGACAGGGGTTAACTATGGCTACACCTTC.

V gene TRBV4-1 combines with J gene TRBJ1-6; no definite D call. This CDR3 is 18 amino acids long. Trimming shortened V by 0 bases and J by 1 base, and 13 bases separated the two germline ends. Germline CDR1 MGHRA, CDR2 YSYEKL. CDR3 amino acids: CASSQDRPGTSYNSPLHF. DNA of the CDR3: TGCGCCAGCAGCCAAGACCGGCCGGGAACGTCCTATAATTCACCCCTCCACTTT.

The rearrangement uses TRBV5-1 and TRBJ1-1, with D tentatively TRBD1 (5 bases). V was shortened by 0 bases and J by 4 bases, with 10 bases between the two germline ends. This CDR3 has 14 amino acids. Germline V gene data show CDR1 as SGHRS and CDR2 as YFSETQ. CDR3 protein: CASSLDRMGTEAFF. The CDR3 DNA sequence: TGCGCCAGCAGCTTGGACAGGATGGGCACTGAAGCTTTCTTT.

In DNA form, the CDR3 reads TGTGCCAGCAGCCCAAGTTACCCTTCAGGAGATGGCTACACCTTC. Its protein is CASSPSYPSGDGYTF. This rearrangement joins TRBV3-1 (or the pseudogene TRBV3-2) to TRBJ1-2, with unresolved D. The CDR3 sequence is 15 residues long. Trimming took 4 bases from V and 6 from J, leaving 18 bases between them. From germline, CDR1 is LGHDT and CDR2 YNNKEL (reference sequence).

The chain combines TRBV10-3 with TRBJ1-2; no clear D gene. The CDR3 has 11 residues. The germline V gene encodes CDR1 ENHRY and CDR2 SYGVKD. The V end lost 7 bases, the J end lost 6 bases, and 9 bases lay between the germline ends. CDR3 protein: CAITSGNGYTF. DNA for the CDR3: TGTGCCATCACGTCCGGGAATGGCTACACCTTC.

Of note for this clone: Additional DNA sequences in this sample encode the identical CDR3. This chain joins TRBV9 and TRBJ2-5, with a tentative D call TRBD2 (6 bases). The CDR3 is made up of 14 amino acids. Germline V gene data show CDR1 as SGDLS and CDR2 as YYNGEE. V lost 0 bases and J lost 3, with 9 bases in between. This chain's CDR3 is CASSVEGGEETQYF. DNA for the CDR3: TGTGCCAGCAGCGTAGAAGGCGGGGAAGAGACCCAGTACTTC.

This chain's CDR3 is CASSYSSVGHYGYTF. CDR3 coding DNA: TGTGCCAGCAGTTACTCGTCCGTGGGCCACTATGGCTACACCTTC. The chain carries TRBV6-6 and TRBJ1-2; D gene ambiguous. Trimming removed 0 bases at V and 3 bases at J, with 11 bases between. This CDR3 has 15 residues. Germline loops: CDR1 MNHNY, CDR2 SVGAGI (reference sequence).

This chain uses TRBV5-4 with TRBJ1-2, with D perhaps TRBD1 (5 bases). The germline CDR1 and CDR2 sequences are SGHNT and YYREEE (reference sequence). The V end lost 3 bases, the J end lost 0 bases, and 9 bases lay between the germline ends. The CDR3 length is 14 residues. The CDR3 loop is CASSSAGPNYGYTF. The CDR3 nucleotides are TGTGCCAGCAGCTCGGCGGGGCCTAACTATGGCTACACCTTC.

Regarding this clone: This specimen includes other DNA sequences encoding the same CDR3. The genes are TRBV19 and TRBJ1-1, with D hard to call. Germline V gene data show CDR1 as LNHDA and CDR2 as SQIVND (reference sequence). Trimming removed 5 bases from V and 1 base from J, with 8 bases in between. This CDR3 is 13 amino acids long. The CDR3 loop is CASSYTENTEAFF. CDR3 coding DNA: TGTGCCAGTAGTTACACAGAGAACACTGAAGCTTTCTTT. Drawing the rest from reference TRBV19 and TRBJ1-1, the complete variable domain is DGGITQSPKYLFRKEGQNVTLSCEQNLNHDAMYWYRQDPGQGLRLIYYSQIVNDFQKGDIAEGYSVSREKKESFPLTVTSAQKNPTAFYLCASSYTENTEAFFGQGTRLTVV.

This clone appeared a few times. This rearrangement joins TRBV5-8 to TRBJ2-3; D is undetermined. The germline V gene encodes CDR1 SGHTS and CDR2 YDEGEE. Trimming removed 7 bases from V and 8 bases from J, with 11 bases in between. CDR3 length: 11 residues. The CDR3 loop reads CASALVSTQYF. The DNA of the CDR3 is TGTGCCAGCGCCCTGGTCAGTACGCAGTATTTT.

The chain joins TRBV20-1 to TRBJ2-7, with D perhaps matching TRBD2 (6 bases). CDR3 size: 11 residues. Trimming cost V 6 bases and J 7 bases, with 13 bases left between them. Germline V gene lookup returns CDR1 DFQATT and CDR2 SNEGSKA (reference sequence). In DNA form, the CDR3 reads TGCAGTGCCGGGGGTGCCCAAGAGCAGTACTTC. Amino acid sequence: CSAGGAQEQYF.

The CDR3 DNA follows: TGTGCCAGCAGCTTAGTAGGAGACGTTATCTCTGGGGCCAACGTCCTGACTTTC. As protein: CASSLVGDVISGANVLTF. V is TRBV7-9 and J is TRBJ2-6; D remains unclear. V lost 1 base to trimming and J lost 0 bases, with 13 bases between them. Per germline, CDR1 SEHNR and CDR2 FQNEAQ (reference sequence). The CDR3 contains 18 residues. Variable domain in full (rest from reference TRBV7-9 and TRBJ2-6): DTGVSQNPRHKITKRGQNVTFRCDPISEHNRLYWYRQTLGQGPEFLTYFQNEAQLEKSRLLSDRFSAERPKGSFSTLEIQRTEQGDSAMYLCASSLVGDVISGANVLTFGAGSRLTVL.

The chain recombines TRBV21-1 with TRBJ2-1; TRBD2 is taken as the D call from the table, unchecked against the DNA. TRBV21-1 is designated a pseudogene. The CDR3 runs to 16 residues. The CDR3 region has the DNA TGTGCCAGCAAACTCGAGGGGATCGGGGGGTACCATGAGCAGTTCTTC. This translates into CASKLEGIGGYHEQFF.

V is TRBV9 and J is TRBJ2-3; the D gene is possibly TRBD1 (6 bases). The CDR3 covers 14 residues. V dropped 4 bases and J dropped 1 base, with 10 bases sitting between them. Germline V gene lookup returns CDR1 SGDLS and CDR2 YYNGEE. As DNA, the CDR3 is TGTGCCAGCAGCCCGAGACAGGGCACAGATACGCAGTATTTT. It encodes CASSPRQGTDTQYF.

The genes are TRBV9 and TRBJ1-2; D may be TRBD1 (5 bases). Germline V gene lookup returns CDR1 SGDLS and CDR2 YYNGEE. This CDR3 comprises 16 residues. Trimming took 3 bases from V and 3 from J, leaving 18 bases between them. CDR3 sequence reads: CASSDSRADGDYGYTF. The CDR3 DNA is TGTGCCAGCAGCGATTCCAGGGCTGACGGGGACTATGGCTACACCTTC.

The rearrangement joins TRBV7-9 to TRBJ1-2, with D perhaps matching TRBD1 (5 bases). V lost 5 bases and J 4 bases, leaving 17 bases between the germline ends. Germline V gene lookup returns CDR1 SEHNR and CDR2 FQNEAQ (reference sequence). There are 15 residues in the CDR3. The chain's CDR3 is CASSGDALGSYGYTF. CDR3 DNA sequence: TGTGCCAGCAGCGGGGACGCTCTAGGGAGCTATGGCTACACCTTC.

This rearrangement joins TRBV7-9 to TRBJ2-7; TRBD1 agrees at 11 bases. The CDR3 length is 15 residues. CDR1 is SEHNR, CDR2 FQNEAQ, per germline (reference sequence). The V segment lost 5 bases and the J segment 1 base; nucleotides outside the gene matches: 4. CDR3 coding DNA: TGTGCCAGCAGCCCGGGACAGGGGGTTTCCTACGAGCAGTACTTC. Translation gives CASSPGQGVSYEQYF.

With regard to this clone: Mismatch with germline at one junction end may stem from a read error. CDR3 sequence (DNA): TGTGCTAGCAGCTCCTTACTACAGGGGTTTGTACACGAGCAGTACTTC. Translating it yields CASSSLLQGFVHEQYF. J is TRBJ2-7 and V is TRBV7-7; the match to TRBD1 covers 7 bases. There are 16 residues in the CDR3. Germline V lookup: CDR1 SSHAT, CDR2 FNYEAQ (reference sequence).

The chain uses TRBV7-8 and TRBJ2-1; 12 bases are shared with TRBD2. Germline V lookup: CDR1 SGHVS, CDR2 FQNEAQ. V shed 4 bases and J 8 bases; nucleotides not matched to a gene: 9. The CDR3 sequence is 16 residues long. The CDR3 loop is CASSSPSGGAPYEQFF. CDR3 nucleotides: TGTGCCAGCAGCTCACCTAGCGGGGGGGCCCCCTATGAGCAGTTCTTC.

The gene calls are TRBV2 and TRBJ1-1; D gene unclear. This CDR3 has 11 residues. CDR1 SNHLY and CDR2 FYNNEI come from the germline V gene. V was trimmed by 4 bases and J by 6 bases, leaving 6 bases between them. The CDR3 sequence is CASSVGSEAFF. CDR3 sequence (DNA): TGTGCCAGCAGTGTAGGATCTGAAGCTTTCTTT.

V is TRBV5-4 and J is TRBJ2-2; no reliable D call. The germline gives CDR1 SGHNT, CDR2 YYREEE (reference sequence). The CDR3 has 13 amino acids. V shed 0 bases and J shed 6 bases, with 6 bases lying between them. The CDR3 region has the DNA TGTGCCAGCAGCTTGGGTGGCGCCGGGGAGCTGTTTTTT. Its protein is CASSLGGAGELFF.

The J gene is TRBJ1-5, the V gene TRBV19, with TRBD1 matching over 7 bases. V lost 4 bases to trimming and J lost 6 bases; unmatched junction nucleotides: 9. The CDR3 length is 15 residues. CDR1 LNHDA and CDR2 SQIVND come from the germline V gene (reference sequence). The CDR3 here is CASSKNRGGGQPQHF. The CDR3 DNA reads TGTGCCAGTAGTAAGAACAGGGGTGGTGGTCAGCCCCAGCATTTT.

The chain has TRBV5-8 and TRBJ2-1; 14 bases line up with TRBD2. The germline gives CDR1 SGHTS, CDR2 YDEGEE. V shed 0 bases, J shed 6 bases, and the junction held 5 bases outside the gene matches. The CDR3 runs to 17 residues. CDR3 nucleotides: TGTGCCAGCAGCTTGGAGGGGACTAGCGGGGGACCCAATGAGCAGTTCTTC. Encoded protein: CASSLEGTSGGPNEQFF.

The V call is TRBV5-4, the J call TRBJ1-6, with 8 bases that match TRBD1. The CDR3 is made up of 15 amino acids. Germline V gene lookup returns CDR1 SGHNT and CDR2 YYREEE (reference sequence). V shed 4 bases and J 6 bases; nucleotides not matched to a gene: 6. DNA of the CDR3: TGTGCCAGCAGCCCTCCGGGACAGGCTAATTCACCCCTCCACTTT. This codes for CASSPPGQANSPLHF.

This chain connects TRBV27 to TRBJ1-2; weak D call: TRBD1 (5 bases). CDR1 and CDR2 from the germline V gene are MNHEY and SMNVEV (reference sequence). Trimming took off 6 bases at V and 7 bases at J, with 9 bases between the two ends. The CDR3 is 11 residues long. CDR3 DNA: TGTGCCAGCAGGGGGGACCGTGGCTACACCTTC. As protein: CASRGDRGYTF.

The sample holds a few counts of this clone. V and J are TRBV2 and TRBJ1-1, with 9 bases lining up with TRBD1. V was pared by 6 bases and J by 8 bases, with 4 bases of the junction left unmatched. Germline V gene sequence: CDR1 SNHLY, CDR2 FYNNEI. The CDR3 has 12 residues. The CDR3 bases are TGTGCCAGCAGCGGGACAGGGAGGGAAGCTTTCTTT. This gives the protein CASSGTGREAFF.